This passage covers 12 T cell receptor beta chains from one sample sequenced in a study of blood T cell repertoires in COVID-19 (dated by TCRdb to 2020 to 2021). Library preparation used the immunoSEQ multiplex PCR assay. This immuneACCESS table, as held by TCRdb, lists in-frame sequences with V and J called but not all clones. Of the missing ones, under half trace to an unresolved V gene in checked studies; the others have no known cause. The sample data list about 140,000 clones, and about 86% of these were observed just once. The biggest ten clones account for less than 4% of the sample. The sequenced sample was peripheral blood. The receptor set was obtained from a woman in her sixties with acute or convalescent COVID-19.

The sample holds many counts of this clone. The chain couples TRBV25-1 to TRBJ2-2, with 10 nucleotides matching TRBD2. The CDR3 runs to 16 residues. CDR1 is MGHDK and CDR2 is SYGVNS in the germline V gene. Trimming removed 3 bases from V and 6 bases from J; junction bases left unmatched: 7. For the CDR3, the DNA is TGTGCCAGCAGTGAGAGAGCGGGAGGGTGGTCCGGGGAGCTGTTTTTT. Protein product: CASSERAGGWSGELFF. The full variable domain, its missing parts supplied by reference TRBV25-1 and TRBJ2-2, is EADIYQTPRYLVIGTGKKITLECSQTMGHDKMYWYQQDPGMELHLIHYSYGVNSTEKGDLSSESTVSRIRTEHFPLTLESARPSHTSQYLCASSERAGGWSGELFFGEGSRLTVL.

This chain links TRBV4-3 with TRBJ2-7; perhaps TRBD2 as D (5 bases). This CDR3 has 14 residues. Trimming pared 0 bases from V and 2 bases from J, leaving 8 bases between. Germline V CDR1 and CDR2: LGHNA, YSLEER. The CDR3 DNA sequence: TGCGCCAGCAGCCAAGAGAGGGAAACCTACGAGCAGTACTTC. Translation gives CASSQERETYEQYF.

The rearrangement joins TRBV15 to TRBJ1-4; D call uncertain. CDR3 size: 15 residues. The germline V gene has CDR1 LNHNV and CDR2 YYDKDF (reference sequence). V lost 0 bases, J lost 4 bases, and 9 bases lay in between. CDR3 bases: TGTGCCACCAGCAGAGATATAACAGATAATGAAAAACTGTTTTTT. Translated: CATSRDITDNEKLFF.

This chain uses TRBV3-1 (or the pseudogene TRBV3-2) with TRBJ1-5; D remains ambiguous. V shed 4 bases and J shed 4 bases, with 11 bases lying between them. Germline assignment: CDR1 LGHDT and CDR2 YNNKEL (reference sequence). This CDR3 contains 14 residues. Written as DNA, the CDR3 is TGTGCCAGCAGCCCAGGACTCGGAAATCAGCCCCAGCATTTT. Translation: CASSPGLGNQPQHF.

The V and J genes are TRBV4-3 and TRBJ2-7; the D gene is possibly TRBD1 (5 bases). The ends were cut back, 3 bases at V and 0 bases at J, with 12 bases in the middle. The CDR3 is made up of 15 amino acids. Germline-derived CDR1 and CDR2 are LGHNA and YSLEER. The CDR3 here is CASSHDSFSSYEQYF. Written as DNA, the CDR3 is TGCGCCAGCAGCCACGACAGTTTTAGCTCCTACGAGCAGTACTTC.

The V gene is TRBV3-1 (or the pseudogene TRBV3-2), the J gene TRBJ1-4; 12 positions match TRBD1. CDR1 is LGHDT, CDR2 YNNKEL, per germline (reference sequence). CDR3 size: 15 residues. With 5 bases clipped from V and 6 bases from J, the junction kept 4 bases outside the gene matches. In DNA, the CDR3 is TGTGCCAGCAGCTCCTGGGACAGGGGGCATGAAAAACTGTTTTTT. Amino acids: CASSSWDRGHEKLFF.

This clone showed up just once. The V call is TRBV5-4, the J call TRBJ1-3; possibly TRBD1 for D (5 bases). V was clipped by 4 bases and J by 9 bases, with 8 bases between them. The germline gives CDR1 SGHNT, CDR2 YYREEE (reference sequence). CDR3 length: 11 amino acids. CDR3 sequence reads: CASSQGGTIYF. CDR3 DNA sequence: TGTGCCAGCAGCCAGGGTGGCACCATATATTTT.

The CDR3 DNA reads as TGTGCCAGCAGTGAGAACTTGAACCCCATATATTTT. This sequence encodes CASSENLNPIYF. The rearrangement joins TRBV2 to TRBJ1-3, with D uncertain. Germline CDR1 SNHLY, CDR2 FYNNEI. The CDR3 extends over 12 amino acids. Trimming left V 3 bases short and J 11 bases short, with 11 bases between. Supplemented by reference TRBV2 and TRBJ1-3, the full variable domain reads EPEVTQTPSHQVTQMGQEVILRCVPISNHLYFYWYRQILGQKVEFLVSFYNNEISEKSEIFDDQFSVERPDGSNFTLKIRSTKLEDSAMYFCASSENLNPIYFGEGSWLTVV.

The V gene is TRBV14, the J gene TRBJ1-5, with 7 bases aligning to TRBD1. The CDR3 covers 14 residues. The trim removed 2 bases at V and 5 bases at J, leaving 3 bases unmatched. Germline loops: CDR1 SGHDN, CDR2 FVKESK. This CDR3 reads CASSQIGTDQPQHF. DNA for the CDR3: TGTGCCAGCAGCCAAATTGGGACAGATCAGCCCCAGCATTTT.

The chain is built from TRBV7-9 and TRBJ1-5; tentatively, D is TRBD1 (5 bases). Germline V lookup: CDR1 SEHNR, CDR2 FQNEAQ (reference sequence). CDR3 length: 16 residues. The V end lost 4 bases, the J end lost 3 bases, and 16 bases lay between the germline ends. The CDR3 is CASSWGGVMYNQPQHF. The CDR3 DNA is TGTGCCAGCAGCTGGGGGGGGGTTATGTACAATCAGCCCCAGCATTTT.

V usage is TRBV28 and J usage is TRBJ2-5; the match to TRBD2 covers 14 bases. J lost 5 bases, V lost 5 bases, and 4 bases had no gene match. The CDR3 spans 15 residues. Germline V gene sequence: CDR1 MDHEN, CDR2 SYDVKM. The CDR3 protein is CASSPGLAGVETQYF. As DNA, the CDR3 is TGTGCCAGCAGTCCGGGACTAGCGGGAGTTGAGACCCAGTACTTC.

The rearrangement joins TRBV7-9 to TRBJ2-7; 8 positions match TRBD2. Germline CDR1 SEHNR, CDR2 FQNEAQ (reference sequence). The CDR3 runs 14 residues. Trimming took 4 bases from V and 2 from J; bases not matched to a gene: 4. CDR3: CASSSTSGAYEQYF. The DNA of the CDR3 is TGTGCCAGCAGCTCTACTAGCGGAGCCTACGAGCAGTACTTC.